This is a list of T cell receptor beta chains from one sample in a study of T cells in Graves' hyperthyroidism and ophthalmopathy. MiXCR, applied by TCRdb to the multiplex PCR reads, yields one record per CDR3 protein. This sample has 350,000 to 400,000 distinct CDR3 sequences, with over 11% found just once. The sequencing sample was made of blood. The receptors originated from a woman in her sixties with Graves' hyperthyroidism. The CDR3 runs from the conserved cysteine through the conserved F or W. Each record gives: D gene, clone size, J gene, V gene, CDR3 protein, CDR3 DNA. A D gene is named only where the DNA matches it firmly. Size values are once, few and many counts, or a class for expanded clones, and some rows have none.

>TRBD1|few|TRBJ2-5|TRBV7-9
CASDRDRETQYF
TGTGCCAGCGACAGGGATCGAGAGACCCAGTACTTC
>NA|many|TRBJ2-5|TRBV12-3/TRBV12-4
CASSSDFSGVEETQYF
TGTGCCAGCAGTTCGGACTTCTCGGGGGTTGAAGAGACCCAGTACTTC
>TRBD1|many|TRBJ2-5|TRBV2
CASRDRGETQYF
TGTGCCAGCAGGGACAGGGGAGAGACCCAGTACTTC
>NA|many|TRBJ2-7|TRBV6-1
CASTIGPTSYEQYF
TGTGCCAGCACCATAGGACCTACCTCCTACGAGCAGTACTTC
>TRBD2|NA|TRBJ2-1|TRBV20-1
CSARDSPASGRNEQFF
TGCAGTGCTAGAGATTCCCCGGCTAGCGGGAGAAATGAGCAGTTCTTC
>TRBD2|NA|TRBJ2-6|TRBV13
CASSGGVGANVLTF
TGTGCCAGCTCGGGGGGGGTAGGGGCCAACGTCCTGACTTTC
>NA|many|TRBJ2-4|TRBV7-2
CASSLEGGRAKNIQYF
TGTGCCAGCAGCTTAGAAGGGGGACGGGCCAAAAACATTCAGTACTTC
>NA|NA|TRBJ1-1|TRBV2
CASSATDLNTEAFF
TGTGCCAGCAGTGCGACAGACTTGAACACTGAAGCTTTCTTT
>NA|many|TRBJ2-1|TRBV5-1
CASSLGQVENEQFF
TGCGCCAGCAGCTTGGGACAGGTTGAGAATGAGCAGTTCTTC
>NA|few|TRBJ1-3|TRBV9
CASSVEAGSGNTIYF
TGTGCCAGCAGCGTAGAGGCAGGGTCTGGAAACACCATATATTTT
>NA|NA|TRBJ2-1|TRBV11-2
CASSLGMAGILSHNEQFF
TGTGCCAGCAGCTTAGGTATGGCGGGAATACTTAGCCACAATGAGCAGTTCTTC
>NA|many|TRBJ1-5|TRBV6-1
CASSYLAQINQPQHF
TGTGCCAGCAGTTATCTGGCACAGATCAATCAGCCCCAGCATTTT
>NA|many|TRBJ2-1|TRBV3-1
CASSHLGEARNEQFF
TGTGCCAGCAGCCATTTGGGAGAGGCAAGGAATGAGCAGTTCTTC
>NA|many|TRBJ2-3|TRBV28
CASRGPSTDTQYF
TGTGCCAGCAGGGGACCAAGCACAGATACGCAGTATTTT
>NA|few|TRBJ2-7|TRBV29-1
CSVEEGGYEQYF
TGCAGCGTTGAAGAGGGGGGTTACGAGCAGTACTTC
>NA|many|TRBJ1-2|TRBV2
CASNWGGLGYGYTF
TGTGCCAGCAATTGGGGGGGGTTGGGCTATGGCTACACCTTC
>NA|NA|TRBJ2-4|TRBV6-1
CASSEWYHQGKAKNIQYF
TGTGCCAGCAGTGAATGGTACCATCAGGGGAAAGCCAAAAACATTCAGTACTTC
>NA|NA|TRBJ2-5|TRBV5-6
CASSSMGGGARETQYF
TGTGCCAGCAGCTCTATGGGGGGGGGGGCCCGCGAGACCCAGTACTTC
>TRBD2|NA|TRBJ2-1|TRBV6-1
CASSEGGLAGLTYNEQFF
TGTGCCAGCAGTGAAGGGGGGCTAGCGGGACTCACCTACAATGAGCAGTTCTTC
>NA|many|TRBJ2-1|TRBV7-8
CASSLKLESYNEQFF
TGTGCCAGCAGCTTAAAGTTGGAGTCCTACAATGAGCAGTTCTTC
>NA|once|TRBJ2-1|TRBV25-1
CASSESGEISYNEQFF
TGTGCCAGCAGTGAATCTGGGGAGATCAGCTACAATGAGCAGTTCTTC